A selection of T cell receptor beta chains follows, all from one sample in a study of shared clonotypes between healthy human individuals. Data came from immunoSEQ multiplex PCR; TCRdb stores just in-frame clones and leaves some out. The sample comprises about 800,000 clones, approximately 97% of which are singletons, and around 0.21% rests with the top ten. Material: naive CD8+ T cells sorted from blood. These receptor sequences come from a man between 25 and 39 years old in good health. Each CDR3 is given with its conserved first and last residue. The D gene is left open where the match is weak. Size tells how often a clone was seen (once, few, many) or the class of an expanded clone, and some rows leave it out.

TRBV27,-,TRBJ2-1,-,CASSFPGGFNEQFF,TGTGCCAGCAGTTTTCCCGGGGGATTCAATGAGCAGTTCTTC
TRBV5-6,-,TRBJ2-3,-,CASSLSTETMGDTDTQYF,TGTGCCAGCAGCTTGTCTACAGAAACCATGGGGGACACAGATACGCAGTATTTT
TRBV27,-,TRBJ2-1,-,CASSAYNEQFF,TGTGCCAGCAGTGCCTACAATGAGCAGTTCTTC
TRBV7-3,-,TRBJ2-7,-,CASSLDGSGRNEQYF,TGTGCCAGCAGCTTAGATGGTTCGGGGCGGAACGAGCAGTACTTC
TRBV9,-,TRBJ2-1,-,CASSVGQMPYNEQFF,TGTGCCAGCAGCGTAGGGCAGATGCCTTACAATGAGCAGTTCTTC
TRBV7-6,-,TRBJ2-1,-,CASSQTYNEQFF,TGTGCCAGCAGCCAAACCTACAATGAGCAGTTCTTC
TRBV11-2,-,TRBJ2-1,once,CASSLDPHNLNEQFF,TGTGCCAGCAGCTTAGACCCTCACAACCTCAATGAGCAGTTCTTC
TRBV29-1,-,TRBJ2-5,-,CSVLQGTQETQYF,TGCAGCGTCCTACAGGGAACCCAAGAGACCCAGTACTTC
TRBV11-2,TRBD1,TRBJ2-7,once,CASSFTGDPSYEQYF,TGTGCCAGCAGCTTCACAGGGGACCCCTCCTACGAGCAGTACTTC
TRBV29-1,-,TRBJ1-2,-,CSVLSDSLYGYTF,TGCAGCGTCTTATCCGACAGCCTATATGGCTACACCTTC
TRBV6-6,-,TRBJ1-5,-,CASSPRHITGNQPQHF,TGTGCCAGCAGTCCAAGACATATCACCGGCAATCAGCCCCAGCATTTT
TRBV5-5,TRBD1,TRBJ2-7,-,CASSATRGMYEQYF,TGTGCCAGCAGCGCGACCAGGGGGATGTACGAGCAGTACTTC
TRBV4-1,-,TRBJ2-1,-,CASSLTESSYNEQFF,TGCGCCAGCAGCCTGACAGAGAGCTCCTACAATGAGCAGTTCTTC
TRBV10-3,-,TRBJ2-5,once,CATLRSGAEETQYF,TGTGCCACCCTCCGCTCGGGAGCCGAAGAGACCCAGTACTTC
TRBV7-9,TRBD1,TRBJ1-5,-,CASSLSYDRGPMGNQPQHF,TGTGCCAGCAGCTTATCTTATGACAGGGGGCCAATGGGCAATCAGCCCCAGCATTTT
TRBV4-3,-,TRBJ2-7,-,CASSQRLEGHEQYF,TGCGCCAGCAGCCAACGCCTAGAAGGCCACGAGCAGTACTTC
TRBV5-1,TRBD2,TRBJ2-7,once,CASRYATSGRYEQYF,TGCGCCAGCAGATATGCGACTAGCGGGAGGTACGAGCAGTACTTC
TRBV5-5,-,TRBJ2-5,-,CASRPGLGTQYF,TGTGCCAGCCGGCCGGGGCTGGGGACCCAGTACTTC
TRBV30,-,TRBJ2-1,-,CAWTQGGRINEQFF,TGTGCCTGGACCCAGGGGGGAAGAATCAATGAGCAGTTCTTC
TRBV13,TRBD2,TRBJ2-7,-,CASSRLAGEQEQYF,TGTGCCAGCAGCAGGCTAGCGGGAGAGCAGGAGCAGTACTTC
TRBV7-2,-,TRBJ1-1,-,CASSPELLGEAFF,TGTGCCAGCAGCCCCGAACTTCTGGGTGAAGCTTTCTTT
TRBV19,-,TRBJ2-2,-,CASSNSQGFAGELFF,TGTGCCAGTAGTAACTCTCAGGGGTTCGCCGGGGAGCTGTTTTTT
TRBV7-9,TRBD1,TRBJ1-1,once,CASSHTLTGMSTEAFF,TGTGCCAGCAGCCATACCCTGACAGGGATGAGCACTGAAGCTTTCTTT
TRBV13,-,TRBJ2-3,-,CASSLNTDTQYF,TGTGCCAGCAGCTTAAACACAGATACGCAGTATTTT
TRBV5-6,-,TRBJ1-5,-,CASTLGGASYSNQPQHF,TGTGCCAGCACCTTGGGTGGGGCGTCTTATAGCAATCAGCCCCAGCATTTT
TRBV7-2,-,TRBJ2-5,-,CASSFGGIQETQYF,TGTGCCAGCAGCTTTGGGGGGATTCAAGAGACCCAGTACTTC
TRBV27,TRBD2,TRBJ2-1,-,CASSTTSGRIHEQFF,TGTGCCAGCAGTACGACTAGCGGGAGGATCCATGAGCAGTTCTTC
TRBV4-1,-,TRBJ2-7,-,CASSQGNGYEQYF,TGCGCCAGCAGCCAAGGGAACGGATACGAGCAGTACTTC
TRBV11-2,-,TRBJ2-3,-,CASSYSAPRTSTDTQYF,TGTGCCAGCAGCTATAGTGCACCCCGAACTAGCACAGATACGCAGTATTTT
TRBV6-4,-,TRBJ2-2,-,CASSDFPRVAGELFF,TGTGCCAGCAGTGACTTCCCAAGGGTCGCCGGGGAGCTGTTTTTT
TRBV11-2,-,TRBJ2-7,-,CASSHRRGGDYEQYF,TGTGCCAGCAGCCACAGAAGGGGGGGCGACTACGAGCAGTACTTC
TRBV5-1,-,TRBJ2-7,-,CASTPLGSYEQYF,TGCGCCAGCACCCCATTGGGTAGCTACGAGCAGTACTTC
TRBV4-3,-,TRBJ2-7,-,CASSQARRPKNEQYF,TGCGCCAGCAGCCAAGCTCGACGGCCAAAGAACGAGCAGTACTTC
TRBV7-8,-,TRBJ2-7,once,CASSPTHPSSSYEQYF,TGTGCCAGCAGCCCTACTCACCCGTCGAGCTCCTACGAGCAGTACTTC
TRBV11-2,-,TRBJ2-5,-,CASNSVAGEKTQYF,TGTGCCAGCAATTCAGTAGCTGGGGAGAAGACCCAGTACTTC
TRBV5-5,-,TRBJ2-7,-,CASSFPDSEQYF,TGTGCCAGCAGCTTCCCGGACAGCGAGCAGTACTTC
TRBV27,-,TRBJ2-1,-,CASSLIAGHEQFF,TGTGCCAGCAGTTTAATCGCCGGTCATGAGCAGTTCTTC
TRBV6-4,TRBD1,TRBJ2-7,-,CASKGGRTYEQYF,TGTGCCAGCAAAGGGGGCAGAACCTACGAGCAGTACTTC
TRBV10-3,-,TRBJ1-1,-,CAIRGANKATEAFF,TGTGCCATCAGAGGCGCCAACAAGGCCACTGAAGCTTTCTTT
TRBV5-6,-,TRBJ2-3,-,CASSWDFSSTDTQYF,TGTGCCAGCAGCTGGGACTTCTCTAGCACAGATACGCAGTATTTT
TRBV6-5,-,TRBJ1-2,-,CASQGFDYGYTF,TGTGCCAGCCAGGGGTTCGACTATGGCTACACCTTC
TRBV28,TRBD1,TRBJ1-5,once,CASSDTGQGASNQPQHF,TGTGCCAGCAGTGACACAGGACAGGGGGCGAGCAATCAGCCCCAGCATTTT
TRBV28,-,TRBJ2-1,-,CATLFRAGNEQFF,TGTGCCACCCTTTTCAGGGCGGGCAATGAGCAGTTCTTC
TRBV27,TRBD2,TRBJ2-1,-,CASSPTQTSGVYNEQFF,TGTGCCAGCAGTCCGACTCAAACTAGCGGGGTATACAATGAGCAGTTCTTC
TRBV15,-,TRBJ1-5,-,CATSQVNQPQHF,TGTGCCACCAGCCAGGTTAATCAGCCCCAGCATTTT
TRBV28,-,TRBJ1-3,-,CASSISGPSGNTIYF,TGTGCCAGCAGCATTAGTGGCCCCTCTGGAAACACCATATATTTT
TRBV20-1,-,TRBJ2-1,-,CSAESDEQFF,TGCAGTGCTGAGTCGGATGAGCAGTTCTTC
TRBV9,-,TRBJ2-1,-,CASSPTGAGVNNEQFF,TGTGCCAGCAGCCCTACGGGGGCGGGAGTGAACAATGAGCAGTTCTTC
TRBV7-2,-,TRBJ1-2,few,CASSSLSGVYGYTF,TGTGCCAGCAGCTCCCTGTCCGGGGTCTATGGCTACACCTTC
TRBV5-1,-,TRBJ2-3,-,CASQGTTPQDTQYF,TGCGCCTCTCAGGGAACAACTCCGCAAGATACGCAGTATTTT
TRBV9,TRBD2,TRBJ2-1,-,CASSALAGDVYEQFF,TGTGCCAGCAGCGCACTAGCGGGAGATGTCTATGAGCAGTTCTTC